This section outlines one TCR beta chain sequence together with its context. This clonotype was observed a handful of times. The clone's antigen remains unknown. Nothing much larger sits one base from this clone, and base qualities are not available. The V end loses 1 base and the J end loses 2 bases, and a stretch of 7 bases separates them. The CDR3 contains 14 residues, cysteine and phenylalanine counted. Only the CDR3 DNA is retained, 42 bases long and in frame from the first base. Based on the germline V gene, the CDR1 and CDR2 sequences are SGHDN and FVKESK. These data are taken from a study of T-cell memory formation after mild COVID-19 (dated by TCRdb to the early 2020s). Background on the whole study: TCR sequence clusters from the two donors were largely donor specific. Two young, previously healthy adult volunteers, one female and one male, were included in the cohort. In two donors, T-cell clones that expanded and contracted after mild COVID-19 were followed by sequencing TCRalpha and TCRbeta repertoires longitudinally.

General findings and caveats noted by the study authors: The second-wave clones that peaked on day 37 were not confirmed to be SARS-CoV-2 specific. The study included only a couple of mild cases, and larger cohorts that include severe cases with pre-infection samples were judged to be necessary. From day 15 to 85, contracting clones showed balanced CD4/CD8 phenotypes, whereas a second wave of clones that expanded from day 15 to 37 leaned towards CD4+. Contracting CD4+ clones were located mainly in the CM and EM memory subsets, whereas CD8+ clones were found to be enriched in EMRA. The detection of some responding clones in pre-infection memory suggests that pre-existing cross-reactive memory T cells joined the SARS-CoV-2 response.

Ficoll-Paque density gradient centrifugation was used to isolate PBMCs. Sequencing instrument: Illumina NovaSeq 6000. Using 5'RACE with constant-segment primers, TCRalpha and TCRbeta cDNA libraries were constructed, with sample barcodes and unique molecular identifiers added in the process. Trizol reagent was used to extract RNA from every sample. Library amplification was performed in two PCR steps, and a second sample barcode and Illumina TruSeq adapters were introduced in the second step. Sequencing of libraries was performed on an Illumina NovaSeq with 2 x 150 bp paired-end reads. On the authors' methods: With migec v1.2.7, reads were demultiplexed and then collapsed into UMI-guided consensus sequences. Using mixcr v2.1.11, the UMI consensuses were aligned to TRA and TRB V and J templates and assembled into clonotypes. A clonotype was counted as expanded or contracted only if both edgeR and NoisET called the change significant, with noise models trained on biological replicates. edgeR calls used a false discovery rate-adjusted p below 0.01 and a log2 fold-change threshold of 1. PCA with hierarchical clustering of max-normalized trajectories of the 1000 most abundant clonotypes was used as exploratory dynamics analysis. Each responding clone was given a CD4 or CD8 phenotype based on the CD4+ and CD8+ repertoires, which had been sequenced separately. TCRdb reworked the public reads: Q25 trimming with fastp, MiXCR clone assembly, productive beta chains retained. Here each entry gathers all rows of one CDR3 protein and keeps the most common genes and DNA. The authors' filters were not applied to this entry. This sample holds some 290,000 distinct CDR3 sequences; around 15% were observed only once. The ten most abundant clones make up 20% to 25% of the sample.

The clonotype was recovered from a man younger than 35 who had mild COVID-19 (a few samples of this study predate the infection). The sample titles of this study are shuffled in the database, so cell type and time point are left out; the donor was told from shared clones. The chain employs TRBV14 and TRBJ2-3, with no reliable assignment of the D segment. Sequencing was carried out using PBMCs or a T cell subset sorted from them (not recorded which). The DNA sequence is as follows: TGTGCCAGCAGCCAAGTCGACCCCACAGATACGCAGTATTTT. This translates into CASSQVDPTDTQYF.